These 21 T cell receptor beta chains came from one sample sequenced in a study of long-term antiretroviral therapy in people with HIV. The authors ran the immunoSEQ assay, v3.0, at survey level. Some clones are missing from TCRdb's copy, which holds only in-frame ones; the method was immunoSEQ multiplex PCR. The sample lists around 26,000 clones, more than 85% occurring once. The source material was unsorted PBMCs, sampled 2.7 years after starting antiretroviral therapy. The receptors were sampled from a middle-aged man with HIV.

This clone was observed once. This chain joins TRBV28 and TRBJ2-7, with TRBD2 matching over 10 bases. After removal of 4 bases from V and 0 bases from J, the junction contained 6 bases not matched to a gene. Germline CDR1 and CDR2: MDHEN and SYDVKM. The CDR3 consists of 16 residues. The CDR3: CASSSSLAGVSYEQYF. CDR3 bases: TGTGCCAGCAGTTCTTCCCTAGCGGGGGTCTCCTACGAGCAGTACTTC. Full variable domain (outside the CDR3, taken from reference TRBV28 and TRBJ2-7): DVKVTQSSRYLVKRTGEKVFLECVQDMDHENMFWYRQDPGLGLRLIYFSYDVKMKEKGDIPEGYSVSREKKERFSLILESASTNQTSMYLCASSSSLAGVSYEQYFGPGTRLTVT.

This clone was picked up a small number of times. The chain links TRBV18 to TRBJ2-2, with unresolved D. Trimming took 0 bases from V and 7 from J, leaving 15 bases between them. The germline V gene has CDR1 KGHSH and CDR2 LQKENI. CDR3 size: 16 residues. Written as DNA, the CDR3 is TGTGCCAGCTCACCACCGGAGATTTCCTTTGGCGGGGAGCTGTTTTTT. Translated, it gives CASSPPEISFGGELFF. The whole variable domain, remainder taken from reference TRBV18 and TRBJ2-2, is NAGVMQNPRHLVRRRGQEARLRCSPMKGHSHVYWYRQLPEEGLKFMVYLQKENIIDESGMPKERFSAEFPKEGPSILRIQQVVRGDSAAYFCASSPPEISFGGELFFGEGSRLTVL.

V gene TRBV19 combines with J gene TRBJ2-1; 12 bases agree with TRBD2. V trimming: 5 bases; J trimming: 6 bases; junction bases outside the gene matches: 5. CDR3 length equals 15 residues. The germline gives CDR1 LNHDA, CDR2 SQIVND (reference sequence). The CDR3 spells CASSATSGGSNEQFF. The CDR3, as DNA: TGTGCCAGTAGTGCTACTAGCGGGGGGAGCAATGAGCAGTTCTTC.

CDR3 nucleotides: TGTGCCACCGGGACAGGGGGGGCAGATACGCAGTATTTT. Translated: CATGTGGADTQYF. The chain has TRBV28 and TRBJ2-3; TRBD1 matches at 11 bases. The V gene end was trimmed by 10 bases and the J gene end by 4 bases; junction bases not matched to a gene: 4. Per germline, CDR1 MDHEN and CDR2 SYDVKM. The CDR3 is made up of 13 amino acids.

The V call is TRBV10-1, the J call TRBJ2-3, with D unresolved. Per germline, CDR1 WNHNN and CDR2 SYGVQD (reference sequence). Trimming took 6 bases from V and 1 from J, leaving 11 bases between them. This CDR3 has 14 residues. The CDR3 DNA reads as TGCGCCAGCAGCGAAGGCGGAGGCACAGATACGCAGTATTTT. This gives the protein CASSEGGGTDTQYF.

The CDR3 bases are TGCGCCAGCAGCTTAGGACACCGGGGAGAAAAACTGTTTTTT. Encoded protein: CASSLGHRGEKLFF. V usage is TRBV5-1 and J usage is TRBJ1-4; tentatively, D is TRBD1 (5 bases). The CDR3 spans 14 residues. Germline assignment: CDR1 SGHRS and CDR2 YFSETQ. Trimming cost V 2 bases and J 8 bases, with 13 bases left between them. The whole variable domain, filled in from reference TRBV5-1 and TRBJ1-4, reads KAGVTQTPRYLIKTRGQQVTLSCSPISGHRSVSWYQQTPGQGLQFLFEYFSETQRNKGNFPGRFSGRQFSNSRSEMNVSTLELGDSALYLCASSLGHRGEKLFFGSGTQLSVL.

The rearrangement joins TRBV27 to TRBJ1-4; 9 bases match TRBD1. CDR1 MNHEY and CDR2 SMNVEV come from the germline V gene (reference sequence). J lost 0 bases, V lost 6 bases, and 5 bases had no gene match. This CDR3 is built from 16 residues. CDR3 sequence reads: CASRLGDRATNEKLFF. CDR3 DNA: TGTGCCAGCAGACTTGGGGACAGGGCAACTAATGAAAAACTGTTTTTT.

This chain joins TRBV19 and TRBJ1-2, with D uncertain. This CDR3 is 14 amino acids long. With 1 base removed from V and 0 bases from J, the gap between germline ends came to 6 bases. Germline V lookup: CDR1 LNHDA, CDR2 SQIVND (reference sequence). The CDR3, as DNA: TGTGCCAGTAGTATAGGAAACACTAACTATGGCTACACCTTC. Protein: CASSIGNTNYGYTF.

The sample holds one count of this clone. The chain recombines TRBV5-1 with TRBJ2-7; D gene unclear. The CDR3 is 12 amino acids. The germline V gene encodes CDR1 SGHRS and CDR2 YFSETQ. Trimming stripped 7 bases from V and 3 bases from J, with 11 bases between. The CDR3 region has the DNA TGCGCCAGCCCCGACTTCTACTACGAGCAGTACTTC. Protein sequence: CASPDFYYEQYF.

This clone was observed a handful of times. This chain uses TRBV19 with TRBJ1-6, with 9 bases matching TRBD1. This CDR3 region has 18 residues. V gave up 3 bases and J gave up 6 bases; unmatched junction bases: 12. The germline V gene encodes CDR1 LNHDA and CDR2 SQIVND (reference sequence). CDR3 DNA: TGTGCCAGTAGTATCCCCGGGACAGGGATGTCCCTTAATTCACCCCTCCACTTT. This sequence encodes CASSIPGTGMSLNSPLHF.

This clone was observed once. The chain is built from TRBV7-8 and TRBJ2-7; D unclear. The germline V and J ends were trimmed by 5 bases and 3 bases, with 17 bases remaining between them. Germline V gene data show CDR1 as SGHVS and CDR2 as FQNEAQ. The CDR3 covers 15 residues. The CDR3 DNA sequence: TGTGCCAGCAGCCTAATGAAGGACGGAAGCTACGAGCAGTACTTC. Amino acid sequence: CASSLMKDGSYEQYF.

This chain connects TRBV6-7 to TRBJ2-3; D is undetermined. TRBV6-7 carries the ORF label, with uncertain function. This CDR3 has 14 amino acids. Trimming shortened V by 2 bases and J by 2 bases, and 8 bases separated the two germline ends. This CDR3 reads CASSYALPTDTQYF. The CDR3 DNA is TGTGCCAGCAGTTACGCTCTCCCCACAGATACGCAGTATTTT.

This clone is medium-sized. Written as DNA, the CDR3 is TGTGCCAGCAGCCAGGGGGAGTCCTACGAGCAGTACTTC. It yields the protein CASSQGESYEQYF. V usage is TRBV6-5 and J usage is TRBJ2-7, with 7 bases aligning to TRBD1. Germline values: CDR1 MNHEY, CDR2 SVGAGI. The CDR3 totals 13 residues. J gave up 1 base and V 6 bases, and 3 bases lay outside the gene matches.

The rearrangement links TRBV10-3 to TRBJ2-7, with 7 bases matching TRBD2. This CDR3 spans 15 amino acids. Germline CDR1 is ENHRY and CDR2 is SYGVKD. V was pared by 4 bases and J by 0 bases, with 6 bases of the junction left unmatched. As DNA, the CDR3 is TGTGCCATCAGTGCCACTAGCGCGAGCTCCTACGAGCAGTACTTC. Residues: CAISATSASSYEQYF.

This chain uses TRBV7-2 with TRBJ2-7, with 9 bases fitting TRBD2. The germline V gene has CDR1 SGHTA and CDR2 FQGNSA. This CDR3 is built from 19 residues. V lost 7 bases and J lost 2; bases outside the gene matches: 21. This chain's CDR3 is CASTLSLRGWTSAPYEQYF. CDR3 nucleotide sequence: TGTGCCAGCACCCTCTCCCTTCGGGGGTGGACTAGCGCTCCCTACGAGCAGTACTTC.

The J gene is TRBJ2-1, the V gene TRBV7-2, with 7 bases lining up with TRBD2. After removal of 0 bases from V and 8 bases from J, the junction contained 4 bases not matched to a gene. Per the germline V gene, CDR1 is SGHTA and CDR2 is FQGNSA. The CDR3 length is 14 residues. The CDR3 region has the DNA TGTGCCAGCAGCTTAGCGGGAGGGCCAGATGAGCAGTTCTTC. Amino acids: CASSLAGGPDEQFF.

The chain has TRBV21-1 and TRBJ2-5; the table names TRBD2, a call not compared with the DNA. TRBV21-1 is annotated as a pseudogene. The length of the CDR3 is 15 residues. The CDR3 region has the DNA TGTGCCAGCAGCAGCCGGGAGGAGAGAAAAGAGACCCAGTACTTC. Residues: CASSSREERKETQYF.

The V gene is TRBV27, the J gene TRBJ2-1; 9 bases agree with TRBD2. The CDR3 totals 16 residues. Losses at the gene ends were 7 bases for V and 6 bases for J; bases not matched to a gene: 13. Germline V lookup: CDR1 MNHEY, CDR2 SMNVEV (reference sequence). Written as DNA, the CDR3 is TGTGCCAGCAATCACAGGGCGGGAGGGCCGGGCAATGAGCAGTTCTTC. Residues: CASNHRAGGPGNEQFF.

The V and J genes are TRBV11-1 and TRBJ2-7; the D gene is possibly TRBD2 (5 bases). CDR1 SGHAT and CDR2 FQDESV come from the germline V gene (reference sequence). V was clipped by 0 bases and J by 2 bases, with 11 bases between them. The CDR3 length is 15 residues. The CDR3 region has the DNA TGTGCCAGCAGCTTAGCAGACTACCCCACCTACGAGCAGTACTTC. Residues: CASSLADYPTYEQYF.

The chain is built from TRBV29-1 and TRBJ2-7; 10 bases map to TRBD1. The CDR3 length is 13 residues. V shed 4 bases and J 0 bases; nucleotides not matched to a gene: 0. CDR1 is SQVTM, CDR2 ANQGSEA, per germline. CDR3 sequence reads: CSVGTGGSYEQYF. The CDR3 DNA sequence: TGCAGCGTTGGGACAGGGGGCTCCTACGAGCAGTACTTC.

The rearrangement uses TRBV4-3 and TRBJ2-3; 13 nucleotides match TRBD2. CDR1 is LGHNA and CDR2 is YSLEER in the germline V gene. CDR3 size: 18 residues. The ends lost 0 bases at V and 4 bases at J; junction bases unmatched: 7. As DNA, the CDR3 is TGCGCCAGCAGCCAAGATTTCCGGACTAGCGGGGGCCCAGATACGCAGTATTTT. It translates to CASSQDFRTSGGPDTQYF.